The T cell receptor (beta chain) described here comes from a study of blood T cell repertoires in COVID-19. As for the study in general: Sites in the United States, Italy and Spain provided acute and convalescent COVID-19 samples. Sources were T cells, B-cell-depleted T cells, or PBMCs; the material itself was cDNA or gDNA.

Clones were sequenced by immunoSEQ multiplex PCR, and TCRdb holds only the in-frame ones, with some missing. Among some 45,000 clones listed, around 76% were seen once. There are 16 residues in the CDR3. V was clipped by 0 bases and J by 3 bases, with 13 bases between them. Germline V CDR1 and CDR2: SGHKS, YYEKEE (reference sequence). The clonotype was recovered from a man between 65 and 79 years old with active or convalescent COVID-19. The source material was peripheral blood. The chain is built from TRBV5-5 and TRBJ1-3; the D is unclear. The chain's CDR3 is CASSLADDNFGNTIYF. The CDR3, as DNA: TGTGCCAGCAGCTTGGCAGATGACAACTTTGGAAACACCATATATTTT. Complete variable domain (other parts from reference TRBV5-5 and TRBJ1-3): DAGVTQSPTHLIKTRGQQVTLRCSPISGHKSVSWYQQVLGQGPQFIFQYYEKEERGRGNFPDRFSARQFPNYSSELNVNALLLGDSALYLCASSLADDNFGNTIYFGEGSWLTVV.